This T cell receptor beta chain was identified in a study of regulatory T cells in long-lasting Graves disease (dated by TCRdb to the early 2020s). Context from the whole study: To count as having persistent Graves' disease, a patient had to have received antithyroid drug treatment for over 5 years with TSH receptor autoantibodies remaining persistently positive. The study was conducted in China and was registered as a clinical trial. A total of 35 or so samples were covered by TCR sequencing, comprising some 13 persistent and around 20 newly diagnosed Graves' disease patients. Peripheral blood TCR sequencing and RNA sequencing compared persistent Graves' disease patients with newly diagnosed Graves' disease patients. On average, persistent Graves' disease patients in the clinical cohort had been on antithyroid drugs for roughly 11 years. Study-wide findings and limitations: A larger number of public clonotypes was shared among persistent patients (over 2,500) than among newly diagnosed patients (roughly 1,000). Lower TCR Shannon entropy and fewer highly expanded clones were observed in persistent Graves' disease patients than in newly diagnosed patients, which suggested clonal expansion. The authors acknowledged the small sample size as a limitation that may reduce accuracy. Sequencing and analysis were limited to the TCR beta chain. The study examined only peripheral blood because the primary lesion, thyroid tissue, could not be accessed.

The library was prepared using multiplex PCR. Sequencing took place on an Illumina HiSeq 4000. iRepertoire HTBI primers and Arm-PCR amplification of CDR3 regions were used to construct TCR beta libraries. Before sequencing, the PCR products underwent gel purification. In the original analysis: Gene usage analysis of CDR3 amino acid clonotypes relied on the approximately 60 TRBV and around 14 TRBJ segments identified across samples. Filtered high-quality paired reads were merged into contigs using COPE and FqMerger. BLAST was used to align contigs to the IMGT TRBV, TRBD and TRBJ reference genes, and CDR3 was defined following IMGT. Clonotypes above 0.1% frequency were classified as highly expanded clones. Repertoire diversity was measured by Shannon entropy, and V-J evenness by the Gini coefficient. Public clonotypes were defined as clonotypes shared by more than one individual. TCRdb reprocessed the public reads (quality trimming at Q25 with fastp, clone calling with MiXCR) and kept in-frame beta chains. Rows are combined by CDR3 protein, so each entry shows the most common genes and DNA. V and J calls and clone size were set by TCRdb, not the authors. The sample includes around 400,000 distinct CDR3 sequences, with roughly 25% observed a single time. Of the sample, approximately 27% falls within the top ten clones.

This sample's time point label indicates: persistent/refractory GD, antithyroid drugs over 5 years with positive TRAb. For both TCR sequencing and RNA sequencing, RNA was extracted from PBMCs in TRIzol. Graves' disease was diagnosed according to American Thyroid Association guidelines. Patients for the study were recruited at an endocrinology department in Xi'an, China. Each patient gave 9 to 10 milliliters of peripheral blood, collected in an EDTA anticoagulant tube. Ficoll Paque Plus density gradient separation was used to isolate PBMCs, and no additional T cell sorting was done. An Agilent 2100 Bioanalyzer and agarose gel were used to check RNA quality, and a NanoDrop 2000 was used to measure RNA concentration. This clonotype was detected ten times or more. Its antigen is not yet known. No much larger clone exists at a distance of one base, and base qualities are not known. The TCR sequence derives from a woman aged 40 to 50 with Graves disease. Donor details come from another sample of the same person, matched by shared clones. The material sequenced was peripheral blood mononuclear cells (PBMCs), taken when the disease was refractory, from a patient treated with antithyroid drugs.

The DNA is as follows: TGTGCCAGCAAGGGGACTGCACCCTACAATGAGCAGTTCTTC. It specifies CASKGTAPYNEQFF. Recombination connected TRBV2 to TRBJ2-1; TRBD2 could be the D gene, as 6 bases match. Based on the germline V gene, the CDR1 and CDR2 sequences are SNHLY and FYNNEI. The CDR3 sequence holds 14 residues, the cysteine and phenylalanine included. Of all the DNA, just the CDR3 is kept, 42 bases in frame from base 1. V gives up 7 bases and J gives up 2 bases, and the segment between their germline ends measures 12 bases. The entire variable domain, with the stretches around the CDR3 drawn from the reference TRBV2 and TRBJ2-1 proteins, is EPEVTQTPSHQVTQMGQEVILRCVPISNHLYFYWYRQILGQKVEFLVSFYNNEISEKSEIFDDQFSVERPDGSNFTLKIRSTKLEDSAMYFCASKGTAPYNEQFFGPGTRLTVL.